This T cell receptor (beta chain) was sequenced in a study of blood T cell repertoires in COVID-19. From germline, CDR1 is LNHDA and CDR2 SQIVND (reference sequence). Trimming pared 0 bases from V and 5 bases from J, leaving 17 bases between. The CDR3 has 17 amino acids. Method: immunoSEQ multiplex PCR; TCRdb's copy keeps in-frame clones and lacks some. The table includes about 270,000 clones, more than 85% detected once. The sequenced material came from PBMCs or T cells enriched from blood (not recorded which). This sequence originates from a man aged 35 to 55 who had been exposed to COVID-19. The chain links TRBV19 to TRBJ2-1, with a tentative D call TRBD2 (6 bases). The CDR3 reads CASSIDQRAERNNEQFF. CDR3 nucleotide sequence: TGTGCCAGTAGTATAGATCAGCGGGCCGAACGGAACAATGAGCAGTTCTTC.